This is a list of T cell receptor beta chains from one sample in a study of blood T cell repertoires in COVID-19. Generated by immunoSEQ multiplex PCR, the TCRdb table keeps only in-frame clones and is missing some. In the table there are approximately 180,000 clones, 70% to 90% of which are singletons. The sample was peripheral blood. The receptors were gathered from a human donor with active or convalescent COVID-19. The donor label of this sample is uncertain. Each CDR3 is given with its conserved first and last residue. D genes are given only for firm matches. Clone size appears in some rows only: once, few, many, or a class for an expanded clone.

size	length	D	V	J	DNA	CDR3
NA	15	NA	TRBV12-5	TRBJ2-6	TGTGCTAGTGGTTTACGAGGGCCTGGGGCCAACGTCCTGACTTTC	CASGLRGPGANVLTF
NA	14	NA	TRBV10-2	TRBJ2-1	TGCGCCAGCAGTGAGTACCGGGTCTGGAATGAGCAGTTCTTC	CASSEYRVWNEQFF
once	14	NA	TRBV12-5	TRBJ1-4	TGTGCTAGTGGTTTGGGACAGGTTGGAGAAAAACTGTTTTTT	CASGLGQVGEKLFF
NA	18	TRBD2	TRBV6-2/TRBV6-3	TRBJ2-1	TGTGCCAGCAGTTACGAGGGTCGGTGGACTAGCGGGGACAATGAGCAGTTCTTC	CASSYEGRWTSGDNEQFF
NA	14	NA	TRBV19	TRBJ2-4	TGTGCCAGTAGCCGAACAGGGTCCAAAAACATTCAGTACTTC	CASSRTGSKNIQYF
NA	14	TRBD1	TRBV24-1	TRBJ1-3	TGTGCCACCAGCGGAGGACAGGGTGGAAACACCATATATTTT	CATSGGQGGNTIYF
NA	16	NA	TRBV9	TRBJ2-1	TGTGCCAGCAGCGTAGAGGAGGGGCGAGGGCGGATAGAGCAGTTCTTC	CASSVEEGRGRIEQFF
NA	14	TRBD1	TRBV30	TRBJ1-2	TGTGCCTGGGGGAGGACAGGGAGGCGCTATGGCTACACCTTC	CAWGRTGRRYGYTF
NA	15	NA	TRBV18	TRBJ2-3	TGTGCCAGCTCCCCAGTCGGCGGCGGCACAGATACGCAGTATTTT	CASSPVGGGTDTQYF
NA	18	TRBD1	TRBV6-2/TRBV6-3	TRBJ1-2	TGTGCCAGCAGTCCCGAGGACAGGGGGCCAATCCTCGGGTATGGCTACACCTTC	CASSPEDRGPILGYGYTF
NA	11	NA	TRBV20-1	TRBJ2-3	TGCAGTGCTACCCAGGGAGATACGCAGTATTTT	CSATQGDTQYF
NA	14	TRBD1	TRBV2	TRBJ2-1	TGTGCCAGCAGGAGGACAGGACACTACAATGAGCAGTTCTTC	CASRRTGHYNEQFF
NA	16	NA	TRBV24-1	TRBJ2-4	TGTGCCACCAGTGGCTGGAGGGGATTAGCCAAAAACATTCAGTACTTC	CATSGWRGLAKNIQYF
NA	18	NA	TRBV7-6	TRBJ2-6	TGTGCCAGCAGCTCCTCGACAGGTCTTCTCTCTGGGGCCAACGTCCTGACTTTC	CASSSSTGLLSGANVLTF